This T cell receptor beta chain was documented in a study of cytomegalovirus exposure and HLA in healthy donors. Study findings and constraints: In a later analysis, TCR beta V- and J-gene trimming was associated with a missense DCLRE1C variant. When the data were analyzed later, several of the most significant clusters appeared to be linked to common viral pathogens. The study found most TCR sequences rare, yet found some public TCRs in many donors. The investigators catalogued 150 or so TCR beta chains as cytomegalovirus-associated.

The PCR used 60 Vbeta and 13 Jbeta primers. Using immunoSEQ multiplex PCR, the repertoire was profiled, and TCRdb retains in-frame clones only, with some absent. The repertoire holds about 160,000 clones, with 80% as singletons. CDR1 and CDR2 (germline): SEHNR, FQNEAQ (reference sequence). The CDR3 is 13 residues long. V lost 8 bases and J lost 2, with 13 bases in between. This clone has more than one count but fewer than ten. The antigen remains unidentified. The clonotype comes from a woman between 45 and 65 years old in good health and CMV-seropositive. The V call is TRBV7-9, the J call TRBJ2-7, with D perhaps matching TRBD2 (6 bases). The sequencing input was PBMCs. CDR3 protein: CASPPAGPYEQYF. As DNA, the CDR3 is TGTGCCAGCCCCCCCGCGGGGCCCTACGAGCAGTACTTC.